The 21 T cell receptor beta chains in this list originate from one sample, sequenced in a study of neurological immune-mediated disorders. TCRdb re-called the 5' RACE reads with MiXCR, one entry per CDR3 protein. The sample includes 66,000 or so distinct CDR3 sequences, about 3.4% seen only once; the top ten take around 3.8%. Input material: PBMCs. The receptors stem from a man in his forties with multiple sclerosis.

Many counts were recorded for this clonotype. The rearrangement links TRBV7-3 to TRBJ2-1; possibly TRBD1 for D (6 bases). The CDR3 runs to 13 residues. V lost 5 bases, J lost 4 bases, and 9 bases lay in between. Germline values: CDR1 SGHTA, CDR2 FQGTGA. DNA for the CDR3: TGTGCCAGCAGCATTCAGGGGTACAATGAGCAGTTCTTC. Protein: CASSIQGYNEQFF.

This clonotype was seen repeatedly, ten times or more. V and J are TRBV5-1 and TRBJ2-1; D gene uncertain. CDR3 length: 15 residues. Germline assignment: CDR1 SGHRS and CDR2 YFSETQ. Trimming removed 1 base from V and 6 bases from J, with 14 bases in between. In nucleotides, the CDR3 is TGCGCCAGCAGCTTGTGGAGCTCCCAAGGCAATGAGCAGTTCTTC. Amino acids: CASSLWSSQGNEQFF.

This clonotype was detected many times. V usage is TRBV6-5 and J usage is TRBJ2-5; no clear D. V lost 2 bases, J lost 7 bases, and 14 bases lay in between. CDR3 length: 14 residues. Germline assignment: CDR1 MNHEY and CDR2 SVGAGI. Written as DNA, the CDR3 is TGTGCCAGCAGTTACCAGAACCTTCCAGGGACCCAGTACTTC. This translates into CASSYQNLPGTQYF.

This clonotype was counted many times. The chain combines TRBV20-1 with TRBJ2-3; no firm D call. Trimming left V 3 bases short and J 0 bases short, with 4 bases between. The CDR3 is 12 amino acids. CDR1 is DFQATT and CDR2 is SNEGSKA in the germline V gene (reference sequence). Written as DNA, the CDR3 is TGCAGTGCTAGCGGGAGCACAGATACGCAGTATTTT. Translation: CSASGSTDTQYF.

This clonotype was found many times. CDR3 region: CASSPAANYGYTF. CDR3 coding DNA: TGCGCCAGCAGCCCCGCGGCTAACTATGGCTACACCTTC. This rearrangement joins TRBV5-1 to TRBJ1-2; unclear D gene. Germline V gene sequence: CDR1 SGHRS, CDR2 YFSETQ. Trimming left V 4 bases short and J 0 bases short, with 7 bases between. The CDR3 is 13 residues long.

This clonotype showed up many times. The chain has TRBV5-1 and TRBJ1-4; D not resolved. Germline V gene lookup returns CDR1 SGHRS and CDR2 YFSETQ. CDR3 size: 14 residues. V lost 5 bases, J lost 2 bases, and 10 bases lay in between. The CDR3 DNA follows: TGCGCCAGCAGGCCGCAAGCGACTAATGAAAAACTGTTTTTT. This translates into CASRPQATNEKLFF.

About this clonotype: The junction differs from germline at one of its ends, possibly a read error. V gene TRBV20-1 combines with J gene TRBJ2-1, with unresolved D. This CDR3 has 15 amino acids. Looked up from germline, CDR1 is DFQATT and CDR2 is SNEGSKA (reference sequence). The CDR3 reads CSASPPPLGYNERFF. Written as DNA, the CDR3 is TGCAGTGCTAGCCCCCCTCCTCTTGGATACAATGAGCGGTTCTTC.

At least ten counts were recorded for this clonotype. This sequence joins TRBV12-3 or TRBV12-4 and TRBJ1-2; no clear D. V was trimmed by 7 bases and J by 3 bases, leaving 18 bases between them. The CDR3 totals 15 residues. CDR3 DNA: TGTGCCAGCATACTGTGGGGAAGCAAGGACTATGGCTACACCTTC. Its translation is CASILWGSKDYGYTF.

Many counts were recorded for this clonotype. The V and J genes are TRBV5-1 and TRBJ2-2, with 9 bases matching TRBD2. This CDR3 spans 16 amino acids. Trimming at V came to 0 bases and at J to 6 bases, leaving 6 bases not matched to a gene. Per germline, CDR1 SGHRS and CDR2 YFSETQ. As DNA, the CDR3 is TGCGCCAGCAGCTTGGCAAGGCTAGCGGGACCCGGGGAGCTGTTTTTT. Translation: CASSLARLAGPGELFF.

Ten or more counts support this clonotype. This chain links TRBV4-1 with TRBJ1-1; D gene unclear. Germline values: CDR1 MGHRA, CDR2 YSYEKL. V was pared by 11 bases and J by 3 bases, with 16 bases between. The CDR3 length is 13 residues. The CDR3 loop is CAPDGRGHTEAFF. CDR3 sequence (DNA): TGCGCCCCAGATGGGCGCGGTCACACTGAAGCTTTCTTT.

As regards this clonotype: This may stem from a read error, because a much larger clone lies one nucleotide away. The chain couples TRBV5-1 to TRBJ2-3; 7 bases align to TRBD2. The CDR3 extends over 16 amino acids. Germline V gene lookup returns CDR1 SGHRS and CDR2 YFSETQ. The ends lost 4 bases at V and 5 bases at J; junction bases unmatched: 13. The CDR3 coding sequence is TGCGCCAGCAGCCCGGGGACTAACCATTACAAAGATACGCAGTATTTT. Its translation: CASSPGTNHYKDTQYF.

This clonotype was seen repeatedly, ten times or more. The CDR3 protein is CASGTRKGEQFF. The CDR3 DNA follows: TGTGCCAGCGGGACTAGAAAGGGTGAGCAGTTCTTC. This rearrangement joins TRBV7-3 to TRBJ2-1; TRBD2 matches at 8 bases. The CDR3 runs to 12 residues. J gave up 9 bases and V 8 bases, and 6 bases lay outside the gene matches. Germline CDR1 and CDR2: SGHTA and FQGTGA.

The sample holds many counts of this clonotype. This sequence joins TRBV7-8 and TRBJ1-1; the D is unclear. Germline CDR1 reads SGHVS; CDR2 reads FQNEAQ. The V and J ends lost 2 bases and 1 base respectively, with 8 bases between them. The CDR3 is made up of 14 amino acids. Here the CDR3 DNA reads TGTGCCAGCAGCTTACGGGTAGGGAACACTGAAGCTTTCTTT. Protein product: CASSLRVGNTEAFF.

This clonotype has at least ten counts. V is TRBV4-2 and J is TRBJ2-5; D may be TRBD1 or TRBD2 (6 bases each). Trimming cost V 4 bases and J 9 bases, with 18 bases left between them. The CDR3 is made up of 14 amino acids. Germline-derived CDR1 and CDR2 are LGHNA and YNFKEQ. The chain's CDR3 is CASSRSGAGEAQYF. DNA of the CDR3: TGTGCCAGCAGCCGCTCCGGGGCAGGGGAGGCCCAGTACTTC.

At least ten counts were recorded for this clonotype. This chain connects TRBV30 to TRBJ2-7; possible D gene TRBD2, 7 bases. Germline values: CDR1 GTSNPN, CDR2 SVGIG (reference sequence). With 4 bases removed from V and 1 base from J, the gap between germline ends came to 8 bases. CDR3 length: 12 amino acids. The CDR3 sequence: CAWKGGSYEQYF. The CDR3 nucleotides read TGTGCCTGGAAGGGGGGGTCCTACGAGCAGTACTTC.

Many counts were recorded for this clonotype. This rearrangement joins TRBV5-6 to TRBJ2-6; no definite D call. The CDR3 spans 15 residues. The germline V gene has CDR1 SGHDT and CDR2 YYEEEE. V was clipped by 0 bases and J by 0 bases, with 4 bases between them. The CDR3 protein is CASSLGVSGANVLTF. The CDR3 DNA sequence: TGTGCCAGCAGCTTGGGGGTCTCTGGGGCCAACGTCCTGACTTTC.

This clonotype came up many times. The V call is TRBV5-5, the J call TRBJ2-5, with TRBD1 matching over 7 bases. The germline V gene has CDR1 SGHKS and CDR2 YYEKEE (reference sequence). V lost 3 bases to trimming and J lost 1 base; unmatched junction nucleotides: 6. The CDR3 totals 15 residues. The CDR3 protein is CASSSGGRGQETQYF. In DNA form, the CDR3 reads TGTGCCAGCAGCTCAGGGGGACGGGGCCAAGAGACCCAGTACTTC.

This clonotype was found many times. The chain uses TRBV4-1 and TRBJ2-7, with 10 bases matching TRBD1. This CDR3 is 14 amino acids long. J gave up 2 bases and V 4 bases, and 2 bases lay outside the gene matches. The germline V gene has CDR1 MGHRA and CDR2 YSYEKL. CDR3 residues: CASSPDRGPYEQYF. The CDR3 DNA sequence: TGCGCCAGCAGCCCCGACAGGGGGCCCTACGAGCAGTACTTC.

In this sample, this clonotype turned up many times. In nucleotides, the CDR3 is TGCAGCGTTGAGACCAGCCATACGCAGTATTTT. Translated, it gives CSVETSHTQYF. The gene calls are TRBV29-1 and TRBJ2-3; D unresolved. From germline, CDR1 is SQVTM and CDR2 ANQGSEA. V was pared by 3 bases and J by 7 bases, with 8 bases between. This CDR3 has 11 amino acids.

This clonotype was observed many times. This sequence joins TRBV5-1 and TRBJ2-3; D gene unclear. The V end was cut by 0 bases, the J end by 2 bases, with 4 bases between. The CDR3 totals 13 residues. Germline-derived CDR1 and CDR2 are SGHRS and YFSETQ. The CDR3 region is CASSLEATDTQYF. The CDR3 nucleotides are TGCGCCAGCAGCTTGGAGGCCACAGATACGCAGTATTTT.

In this sample, this clonotype turned up many times. The chain carries TRBV20-1 and TRBJ2-1; D is tentatively TRBD1 or TRBD2 (5 bases each). CDR1 is DFQATT and CDR2 is SNEGSKA in the germline V gene (reference sequence). Trimming removed 0 bases at V and 6 bases at J, with 12 bases between. This CDR3 has 14 amino acids. The CDR3 nucleotides are TGCAGTGCTAGAGATCCCCGGGGACCCAATGAGCAGTTCTTC. Translated, it gives CSARDPRGPNEQFF.